The clone carrying this T cell receptor beta chain was observed a few times. As yet, its antigen is unknown. This sample stems from a study of beta chain features in type 1 diabetes. Study results and limitations: Moderate yet significant TCRB CDR3 shortening was seen in Type 1 diabetes patients in all four CD4+ subsets. For patients, the naive, central memory and Treg TCRB repertoires appeared more alike than for healthy donors. At VDJ recombination sites, type 1 diabetes patients had fewer insertions and more deleted nucleotides.

All of the isolated RNA was reverse transcribed, so expressed TCRB transcripts were sequenced. Generated by immunoSEQ multiplex PCR, the TCRdb table keeps only in-frame clones and is missing some. The sample comprises about 140,000 clones, about 9.7% of which are singletons, and approximately 0.69% rests with the top ten. V lost 5 bases to trimming and J lost 4 bases; unmatched junction nucleotides: 6. This CDR3 is 14 amino acids long. The V gene's germline CDR1 is SEHNR and CDR2 FQNEAQ (reference sequence). The TCR was taken from a woman in her 40s in good health. The chain has TRBV7-9 and TRBJ1-2; 8 bases align to TRBD1. The specimen was central memory CD4+ T cells from blood. The CDR3 nucleotides are TGTGCCAGCAGCCGACAGGGGAAGGGCTATGGCTACACCTTC. Amino acid sequence: CASSRQGKGYGYTF.